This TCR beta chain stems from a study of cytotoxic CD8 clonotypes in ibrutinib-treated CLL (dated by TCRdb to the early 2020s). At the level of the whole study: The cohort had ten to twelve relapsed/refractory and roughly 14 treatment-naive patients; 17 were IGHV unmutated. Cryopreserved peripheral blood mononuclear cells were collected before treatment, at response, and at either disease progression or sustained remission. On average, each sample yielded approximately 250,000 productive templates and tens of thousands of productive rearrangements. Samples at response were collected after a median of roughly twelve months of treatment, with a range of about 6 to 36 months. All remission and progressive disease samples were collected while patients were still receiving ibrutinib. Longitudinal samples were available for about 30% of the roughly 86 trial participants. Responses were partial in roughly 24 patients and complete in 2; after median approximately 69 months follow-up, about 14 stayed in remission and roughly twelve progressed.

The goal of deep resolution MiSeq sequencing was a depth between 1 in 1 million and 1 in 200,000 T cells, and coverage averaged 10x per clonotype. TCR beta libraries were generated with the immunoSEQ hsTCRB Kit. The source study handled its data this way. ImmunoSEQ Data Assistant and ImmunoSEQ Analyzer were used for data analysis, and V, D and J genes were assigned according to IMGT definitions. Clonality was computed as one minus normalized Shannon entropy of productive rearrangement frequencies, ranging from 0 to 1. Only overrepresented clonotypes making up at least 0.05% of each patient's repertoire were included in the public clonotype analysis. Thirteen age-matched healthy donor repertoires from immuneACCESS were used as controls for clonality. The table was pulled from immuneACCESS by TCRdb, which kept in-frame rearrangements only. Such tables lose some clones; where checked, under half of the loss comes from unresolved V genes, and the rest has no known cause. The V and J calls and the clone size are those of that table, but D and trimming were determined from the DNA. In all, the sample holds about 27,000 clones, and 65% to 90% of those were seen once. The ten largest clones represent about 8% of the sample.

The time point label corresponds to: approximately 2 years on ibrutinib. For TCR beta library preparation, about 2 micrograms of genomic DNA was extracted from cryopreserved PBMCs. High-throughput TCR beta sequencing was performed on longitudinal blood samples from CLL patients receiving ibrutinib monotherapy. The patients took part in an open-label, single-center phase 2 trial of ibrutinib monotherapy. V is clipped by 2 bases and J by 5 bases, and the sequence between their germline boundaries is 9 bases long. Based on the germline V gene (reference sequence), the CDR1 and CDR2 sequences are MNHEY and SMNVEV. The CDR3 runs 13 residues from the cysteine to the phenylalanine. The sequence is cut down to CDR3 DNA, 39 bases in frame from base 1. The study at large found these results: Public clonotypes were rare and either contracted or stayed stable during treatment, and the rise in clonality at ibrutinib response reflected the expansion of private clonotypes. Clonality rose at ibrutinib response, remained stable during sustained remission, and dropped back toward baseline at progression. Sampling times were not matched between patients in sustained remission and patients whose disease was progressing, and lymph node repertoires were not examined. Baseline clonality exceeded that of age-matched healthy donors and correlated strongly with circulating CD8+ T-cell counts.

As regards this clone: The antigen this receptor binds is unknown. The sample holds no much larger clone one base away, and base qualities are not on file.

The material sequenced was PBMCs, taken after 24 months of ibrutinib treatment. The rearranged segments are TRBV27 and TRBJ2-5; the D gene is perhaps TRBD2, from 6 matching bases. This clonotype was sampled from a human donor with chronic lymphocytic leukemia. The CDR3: CASSLGGVETQYF. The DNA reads TGTGCCAGCAGTTTAGGAGGGGTCGAGACCCAGTACTTC.